The clone carrying this T cell receptor (beta chain) came up many times. What it binds is not known. With 5 bases removed from V and 6 bases from J, the gap between germline ends came to 10 bases. CDR3 length: 13 amino acids. Germline values: CDR1 ENHRY, CDR2 SYGVKD. This sample is drawn from a study of T-cell reconstitution after alpha-beta-depleted transplantation in children. As it was prepared, the TCRbeta library received unique molecular identifiers. Each CDR3 protein is one row after TCRdb ran MiXCR on the PCR reads. The table has about 3,300 distinct CDR3 sequences, under 30% seen once. Study-level findings and limits: By one year post-transplant, T-cell counts and diversity largely arose from T cells that were newly produced. Where some patients showed high TCRbeta diversity at day 60, it came from recipient T cells and thymic progenitors that had survived.

J is TRBJ1-4 and V is TRBV10-3; a weak D match, TRBD1 (5 bases). The sample was PBMCs, mostly from graft donor cells, taken 60 days after TCRalphabeta/CD19-depleted stem cell transplant. The source is a male patient between 2 and 10 years old who had a stem cell transplant for acute myeloid leukemia, so the T cells may come from the graft donor. Written as DNA, the CDR3 is TGTGCCATCAGTCCGGGACTGGATGAAAAACTGTTTTTT. Translation: CAISPGLDEKLFF.